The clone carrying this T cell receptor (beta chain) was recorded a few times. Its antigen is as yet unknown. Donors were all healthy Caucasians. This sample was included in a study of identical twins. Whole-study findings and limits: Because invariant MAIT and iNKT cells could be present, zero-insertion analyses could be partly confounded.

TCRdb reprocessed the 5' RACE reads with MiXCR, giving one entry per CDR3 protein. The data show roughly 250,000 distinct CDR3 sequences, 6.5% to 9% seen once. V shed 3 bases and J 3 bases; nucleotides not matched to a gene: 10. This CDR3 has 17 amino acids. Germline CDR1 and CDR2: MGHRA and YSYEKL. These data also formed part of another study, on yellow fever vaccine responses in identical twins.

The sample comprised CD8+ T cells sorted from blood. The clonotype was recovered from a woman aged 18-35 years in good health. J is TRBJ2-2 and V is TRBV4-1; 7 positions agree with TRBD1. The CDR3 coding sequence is TGCGCCAGCAGCCATCCCCGGGACAGAGGGGACACCGGGGAGCTGTTTTTT. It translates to CASSHPRDRGDTGELFF.